Presented here are 27 T cell receptor beta chains from one specimen sequenced in a study of beta chain features in type 1 diabetes (dated by TCRdb to between 2018 and 2020). Library preparation used the immunoSEQ multiplex PCR assay. All of the isolated RNA was reverse transcribed with the High Capacity cDNA Reverse Transcription Kit, so expressed TCRB transcripts were sequenced. As stored in TCRdb, this immuneACCESS dataset retains in-frame rearrangements with V and J assigned. A fraction of the clones does not appear; measured against another copy, unresolved V genes explain less than half of the discrepancy, and the remainder lacks a known reason. The table for this sample lists over 500,000 clones; around 16% of them were counted only once. The ten largest clones add up to 0.07% to 0.095% of the sample. The source material was naive CD4+ T cells from blood. The label giving this sample's cell subset or site can be read as: true naive CD4+ T cells. The source is a man aged 18 to 29 in good health.

This rearrangement joins TRBV27 to TRBJ2-7, with 9 bases lining up with TRBD2. With V trimmed by 4 bases and J by 3 bases, 10 bases remained unmatched. The CDR3 has 16 amino acids. Germline assignment: CDR1 MNHEY and CDR2 SMNVEV (reference sequence). In DNA form, the CDR3 reads TGTGCCAGCAGTTCTATAGCGGGAGACTCCTACTACGAGCAGTACTTC. This gives the protein CASSSIAGDSYYEQYF.

The chain employs TRBV20-1 and TRBJ1-1; the D is unclear. Deletions cut 8 bases from V and 7 bases from J, with 11 bases between. Germline V CDR1 and CDR2: DFQATT, SNEGSKA (reference sequence). This CDR3 has 10 amino acids. CDR3 region: CSFRRLEAFF. CDR3 DNA: TGCAGTTTCCGCCGGCTTGAAGCTTTCTTT.

This chain uses TRBV7-3 with TRBJ2-1; D might be TRBD2 (6 bases). The CDR3 loop spans 15 amino acids. CDR1 SGHTA and CDR2 FQGTGA come from the germline V gene. With 4 bases removed from V and 2 bases from J, the gap between germline ends came to 12 bases. The chain's CDR3 is CASSSGRIPYNEQFF. DNA for the CDR3: TGTGCCAGCAGCTCCGGGAGAATCCCCTACAATGAGCAGTTCTTC.

There are many counts of this clone. The chain uses TRBV7-9 and TRBJ2-7; tentative D call: TRBD1 (6 bases). Germline CDR1 reads SEHNR; CDR2 reads FQNEAQ (reference sequence). The V gene lost 5 bases and the J gene lost 6 bases, with 17 bases spanning the gap. The CDR3 covers 14 residues. The CDR3 is CASSPIQGPVEQYF. The CDR3 DNA is TGTGCCAGCAGCCCCATACAGGGACCGGTCGAGCAGTACTTC. Based on the CDR3 plus reference TRBV7-9 and TRBJ2-7, the full variable domain is DTGVSQNPRHKITKRGQNVTFRCDPISEHNRLYWYRQTLGQGPEFLTYFQNEAQLEKSRLLSDRFSAERPKGSFSTLEIQRTEQGDSAMYLCASSPIQGPVEQYFGPGTRLTVT.

The V call is TRBV6-4, the J call TRBJ2-1; 11 bases agree with TRBD1. V shed 6 bases, J shed 11 bases, and the junction held 9 bases outside the gene matches. CDR1 is MRHNA, CDR2 SNTAGT, per germline. The CDR3 is 14 amino acids. The CDR3 region has the DNA TGTGCCAGCAGAATCGGGACAGGGGGTATCAAGCAGTTCTTC. As protein: CASRIGTGGIKQFF.

The chain carries TRBV15 and TRBJ2-3; tentative D call: TRBD1 (6 bases). The length of the CDR3 is 17 residues. CDR1 and CDR2 (germline): LNHNV, YYDKDF (reference sequence). V was cut by 0 bases and J by 2 bases, with 15 bases left in between. The CDR3 protein is CATSRDLGRGFTDTQYF. The CDR3 bases are TGTGCCACCAGCAGAGATCTCGGCAGGGGTTTCACAGATACGCAGTATTTT.

The DNA for the CDR3 is TGTGCCACCAGCAGAGACCCGGGGGAAAAACTGTTTTTT. The encoded protein is CATSRDPGEKLFF. The V call is TRBV15, the J call TRBJ1-4; D remains ambiguous. The CDR3 covers 13 residues. With 0 bases removed from V and 8 bases from J, the gap between germline ends came to 7 bases. In germline, CDR1 is LNHNV, CDR2 YYDKDF (reference sequence).

This clone has just a few counts. The chain carries TRBV5-1 and TRBJ2-5, with TRBD1 as a possible D gene (6 bases). Germline CDR1 and CDR2: SGHRS and YFSETQ. The V end lost 2 bases, the J end lost 9 bases, and 17 bases lay between the germline ends. The CDR3 totals 14 residues. The CDR3 is CASSFQGPNGSQYF. Written as DNA, the CDR3 is TGCGCCAGCAGCTTCCAGGGGCCCAACGGGTCCCAGTACTTC.

The genes are TRBV28 and TRBJ2-7; D possibly uses TRBD1 or TRBD2 (5 bases each). CDR1 is MDHEN, CDR2 SYDVKM, per germline. Trimming pared 8 bases from V and 2 bases from J, leaving 16 bases between. CDR3 length: 14 residues. The CDR3 nucleotides are TGTGCCAGCCCACCTAGGGACGGAGCCTACGAGCAGTACTTC. This sequence encodes CASPPRDGAYEQYF.

This clone was counted a few times. The V call is TRBV28, the J call TRBJ2-7; TRBD2 aligns across 9 bases. V shed 9 bases and J 1 base; nucleotides not matched to a gene: 7. This CDR3 region has 14 residues. Germline V CDR1 and CDR2: MDHEN, SYDVKM. CDR3 amino acids: CASGASGKSYEQYF. CDR3 in DNA: TGTGCCAGTGGGGCTAGCGGGAAATCCTACGAGCAGTACTTC.

This clone was recorded a few times. The genes are TRBV7-8 and TRBJ2-2; no firm D call. Germline V CDR1 and CDR2: SGHVS, FQNEAQ. V shed 3 bases and J shed 5 bases, with 7 bases lying between them. CDR3 length: 13 residues. In DNA, the CDR3 is TGTGCCAGCAGCTTGTACGTTACCGGGGAGCTGTTTTTT. Amino acid sequence: CASSLYVTGELFF.

This clone was observed a few times. The chain couples TRBV2 to TRBJ1-1; no firm D call. The V end was cut by 6 bases, the J end by 0 bases, with 11 bases between. The CDR3 runs 14 residues. Per germline, CDR1 SNHLY and CDR2 FYNNEI. The CDR3 loop is CASSKMGVNTEAFF. The CDR3 nucleotides read TGTGCCAGCAGCAAAATGGGTGTGAACACTGAAGCTTTCTTT.

This clone was found a few times. The V and J genes are TRBV27 and TRBJ2-7; TRBD1 matches 8 bases. CDR1 and CDR2 (germline): MNHEY, SMNVEV (reference sequence). CDR3 length: 15 residues. V lost 4 bases to trimming and J lost 2 bases; unmatched junction nucleotides: 7. CDR3 amino acids: CASSSDRAHAYEQYF. CDR3 DNA: TGTGCCAGCAGTTCGGACAGGGCCCACGCCTACGAGCAGTACTTC.

The chain uses TRBV4-1 and TRBJ1-4, with D perhaps matching TRBD1 (6 bases). V lost 1 base, J lost 4 bases, and 13 bases lay in between. Germline loops: CDR1 MGHRA, CDR2 YSYEKL. The CDR3 sequence is 16 residues long. The CDR3 sequence is CASSQGPGASNEKLFF. DNA of the CDR3: TGCGCCAGCAGCCAAGGTCCGGGGGCAAGTAATGAAAAACTGTTTTTT.

The genes are TRBV5-4 and TRBJ1-2; D remains ambiguous. V was shortened by 3 bases and J by 3 bases, with 15 bases between the two germline ends. The CDR3 contains 15 residues. Germline V gene sequence: CDR1 SGHNT, CDR2 YYREEE (reference sequence). The CDR3 loop is CASSSVKTGDYGYTF. The CDR3 coding sequence is TGTGCCAGCAGCTCTGTAAAAACGGGCGACTATGGCTACACCTTC.

This clone was counted between two and nine times. The chain carries TRBV18 and TRBJ2-7, with 9 bases aligning to TRBD2. This CDR3 is 15 amino acids long. Germline V lookup: CDR1 KGHSH, CDR2 LQKENI. After removal of 0 bases from V and 2 bases from J, the junction contained 2 bases not matched to a gene. CDR3 sequence reads: CASSPPIAGAYEQYF. The CDR3 region has the DNA TGTGCCAGCTCACCACCGATAGCGGGAGCCTACGAGCAGTACTTC.

The V gene is TRBV30, the J gene TRBJ2-1; possible D gene TRBD1, 6 bases. Trimming shortened V by 7 bases and J by 5 bases, and 21 bases separated the two germline ends. This CDR3 contains 15 residues. Germline V gives CDR1 GTSNPN, CDR2 SVGIG (reference sequence). CDR3 amino acids: CASSTQGSRHNEQFF. The DNA of the CDR3 is TGTGCCTCCTCGACACAGGGTTCCCGGCACAATGAGCAGTTCTTC.

This clone was seen only a few times. The chain couples TRBV5-6 to TRBJ2-1; 7 bases map to TRBD1. Germline V CDR1 and CDR2: SGHDT, YYEEEE. This CDR3 is 14 amino acids long. V gave up 3 bases and J gave up 8 bases; unmatched junction bases: 8. The CDR3 bases are TGTGCCAGCAGCTCGACGACAGGGAAGGATGAGCAGTTCTTC. Residues: CASSSTTGKDEQFF.

The V and J genes are TRBV7-2 and TRBJ2-2; TRBD1 agrees at 7 bases. Germline V CDR1 and CDR2: SGHTA, FQGNSA. This CDR3 comprises 17 residues. V trimming: 6 bases; J trimming: 1 base; junction bases outside the gene matches: 11. The CDR3 bases are TGTGCCAGCAGACTTAGAAAGGGGGCCCTGAACACCGGGGAGCTGTTTTTT. Translation: CASRLRKGALNTGELFF.

This clone appeared a few times. V is TRBV19 and J is TRBJ2-4; 8 nucleotides align to TRBD2. Unmatched junction bases numbered 7, after V lost 8 bases and J lost 4 bases. This CDR3 has 14 residues. Looked up from germline, CDR1 is LNHDA and CDR2 is SQIVND (reference sequence). CDR3 loop: CASRAGGLKNIQYF. In DNA form, the CDR3 reads TGTGCCAGTCGGGCGGGGGGTCTGAAAAACATTCAGTACTTC. Full variable domain (outside the CDR3, taken from reference TRBV19 and TRBJ2-4): DGGITQSPKYLFRKEGQNVTLSCEQNLNHDAMYWYRQDPGQGLRLIYYSQIVNDFQKGDIAEGYSVSREKKESFPLTVTSAQKNPTAFYLCASRAGGLKNIQYFGAGTRLSVL.

This clone showed up just once. The CDR3 DNA follows: TGTGCCAGCAGTTTAAACTTCTATGGCTACACCTTC. Its translation: CASSLNFYGYTF. The chain uses TRBV28 and TRBJ1-2; D is ambiguous. The germline V gene has CDR1 MDHEN and CDR2 SYDVKM. The CDR3 is made up of 12 amino acids. The germline V and J ends were trimmed by 2 bases and 4 bases, with 5 bases remaining between them.

V is TRBV27 and J is TRBJ2-7; 10 bases agree with TRBD2. The CDR3 runs 17 residues. Germline CDR1 and CDR2: MNHEY and SMNVEV (reference sequence). V was clipped by 3 bases and J by 6 bases; unmatched bases: 14. CDR3 loop: CASSLASGSFFLGEQYF. As DNA, the CDR3 is TGTGCCAGCAGTTTGGCTAGCGGGAGTTTCTTTCTGGGCGAGCAGTACTTC.

This chain links TRBV6-5 with TRBJ1-2; D gene uncertain. Trimming took 7 bases from V and 4 from J, leaving 19 bases between them. The CDR3 loop spans 15 amino acids. Germline loops: CDR1 MNHEY, CDR2 SVGAGI. CDR3 bases: TGTGCCAGCACCGATCGGACCGATTTTCTCTATGGCTACACCTTC. The encoded protein is CASTDRTDFLYGYTF.

This clone was seen only a few times. V usage is TRBV27 and J usage is TRBJ1-5; no clear D. Trimming removed 3 bases from V and 2 bases from J, with 20 bases in between. Germline CDR1 reads MNHEY; CDR2 reads SMNVEV (reference sequence). The CDR3 contains 18 residues. CDR3 DNA sequence: TGTGCCAGCAGTTTTGCCCCACTGATCTGGGGTCGCAATCAGCCCCAGCATTTT. Translation: CASSFAPLIWGRNQPQHF.

The table lists this clone with a few counts. The chain joins TRBV6-6 to TRBJ1-1; D ambiguous. Per germline, CDR1 MNHNY and CDR2 SVGAGI (reference sequence). The CDR3 spans 16 residues. The ends were cut back, 6 bases at V and 1 base at J, with 18 bases in the middle. As DNA, the CDR3 is TGTGCCAGCAGCACAGCCGGAGCCAGTAAGAACACTGAAGCTTTCTTT. This codes for CASSTAGASKNTEAFF.

In DNA, the CDR3 is TGTGCCATCAAACGGGACGGGGGGATTAGCTCCTACAATGAGCAGTTCTTC. Translation: CAIKRDGGISSYNEQFF. The J gene is TRBJ2-1, the V gene TRBV10-3, with 7 bases that match TRBD2. The CDR3 consists of 17 residues. J was trimmed by 0 bases and V by 7 bases; bases with no gene match: 12. The germline V gene has CDR1 ENHRY and CDR2 SYGVKD.

The chain carries TRBV4-1 and TRBJ1-6; D is ambiguous. In germline, CDR1 is MGHRA, CDR2 YSYEKL. Deletions cut 4 bases from V and 9 bases from J, with 13 bases between. CDR3 length equals 14 residues. In DNA form, the CDR3 reads TGCGCCAGCAGCCCCCCCGGGTTAAGTTCACCCCTCCACTTT. This sequence encodes CASSPPGLSSPLHF.